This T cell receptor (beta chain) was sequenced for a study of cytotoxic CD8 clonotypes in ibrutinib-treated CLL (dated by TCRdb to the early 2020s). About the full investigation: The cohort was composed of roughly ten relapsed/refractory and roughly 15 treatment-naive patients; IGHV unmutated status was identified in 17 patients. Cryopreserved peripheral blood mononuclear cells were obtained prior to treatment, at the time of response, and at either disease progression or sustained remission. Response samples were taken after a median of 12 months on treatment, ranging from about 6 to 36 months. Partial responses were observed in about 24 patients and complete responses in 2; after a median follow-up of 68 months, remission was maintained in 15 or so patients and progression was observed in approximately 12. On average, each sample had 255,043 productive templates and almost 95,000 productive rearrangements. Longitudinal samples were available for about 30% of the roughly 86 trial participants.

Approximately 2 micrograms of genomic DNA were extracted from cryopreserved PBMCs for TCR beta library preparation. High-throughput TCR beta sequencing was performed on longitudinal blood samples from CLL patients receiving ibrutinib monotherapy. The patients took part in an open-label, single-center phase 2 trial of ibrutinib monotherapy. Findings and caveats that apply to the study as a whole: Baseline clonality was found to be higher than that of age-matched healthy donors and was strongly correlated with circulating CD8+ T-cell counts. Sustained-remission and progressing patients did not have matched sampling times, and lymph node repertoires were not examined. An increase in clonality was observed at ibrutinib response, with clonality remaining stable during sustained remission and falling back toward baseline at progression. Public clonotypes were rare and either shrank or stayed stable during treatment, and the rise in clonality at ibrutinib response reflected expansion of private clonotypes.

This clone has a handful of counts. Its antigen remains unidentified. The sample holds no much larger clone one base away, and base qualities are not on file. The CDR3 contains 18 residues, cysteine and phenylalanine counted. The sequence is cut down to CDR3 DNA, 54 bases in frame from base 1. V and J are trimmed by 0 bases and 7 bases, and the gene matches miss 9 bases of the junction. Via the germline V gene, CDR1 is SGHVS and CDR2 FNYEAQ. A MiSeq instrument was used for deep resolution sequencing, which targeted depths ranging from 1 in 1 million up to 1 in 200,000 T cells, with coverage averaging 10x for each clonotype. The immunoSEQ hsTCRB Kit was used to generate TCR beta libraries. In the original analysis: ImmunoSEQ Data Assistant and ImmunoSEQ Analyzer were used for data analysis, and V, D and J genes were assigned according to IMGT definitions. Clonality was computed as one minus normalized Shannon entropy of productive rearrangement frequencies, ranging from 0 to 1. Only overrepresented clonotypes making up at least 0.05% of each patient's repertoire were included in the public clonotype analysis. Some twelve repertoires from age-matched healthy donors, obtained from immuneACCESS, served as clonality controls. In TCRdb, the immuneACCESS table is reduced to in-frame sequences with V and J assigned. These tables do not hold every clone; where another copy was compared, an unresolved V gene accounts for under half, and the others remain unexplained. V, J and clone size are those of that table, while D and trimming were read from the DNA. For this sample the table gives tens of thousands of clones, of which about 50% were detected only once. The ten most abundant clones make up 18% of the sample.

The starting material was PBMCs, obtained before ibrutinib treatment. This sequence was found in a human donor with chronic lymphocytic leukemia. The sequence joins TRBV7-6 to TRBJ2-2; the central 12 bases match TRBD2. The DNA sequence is TGTGCCAGCAGCTTAGCGTCATGGACTAGCGGGGTGGACGGGGAGCTGTTTTTT. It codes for CASSLASWTSGVDGELFF.